Below are 16 T cell receptor beta chains sequenced from a single sample in a study of blood T cell repertoires in COVID-19. The data were produced by immunoSEQ multiplex PCR, yet TCRdb's version contains in-frame clones alone and is incomplete. The table has 90,000 or so clones, roughly 87% seen once. Sample: peripheral blood. All receptors come from a man aged 18 to 35 with COVID-19, enrolled during active disease.

The J gene is TRBJ2-7, the V gene TRBV13, with D possibly TRBD1 on 5 matching bases. Germline-derived CDR1 and CDR2 are PRHDT and FYEKMQ (reference sequence). The CDR3 is 15 residues long. Trimming stripped 4 bases from V and 3 bases from J, with 16 bases between. The CDR3 protein is CASSSLIAGNYEQYF. The CDR3 DNA reads TGTGCCAGCAGCTCCCTTATAGCAGGGAACTACGAGCAGTACTTC. Full variable domain (missing parts from reference TRBV13 and TRBJ2-7): AAGVIQSPRHLIKEKRETATLKCYPIPRHDTVYWYQQGPGQDPQFLISFYEKMQSDKGSIPDRFSAQQFSDYHSELNMSSLELGDSALYFCASSSLIAGNYEQYFGPGTRLTVT.

The chain couples TRBV5-1 to TRBJ2-7, with 12 positions matching TRBD2. The CDR3 is 16 residues long. V lost 4 bases to trimming and J lost 1 base; unmatched junction nucleotides: 6. From germline, CDR1 is SGHRS and CDR2 YFSETQ. The DNA of the CDR3 is TGCGCCAGCAGCGCCCGACTAGCGGGAGTATCCTACGAGCAGTACTTC. It yields the protein CASSARLAGVSYEQYF.

The chain links TRBV6-5 to TRBJ1-1, with 10 bases identical to TRBD1. V shed 5 bases, J shed 3 bases, and the junction held 6 bases outside the gene matches. This CDR3 is built from 15 residues. Germline lookup yields CDR1 MNHEY and CDR2 SVGAGI. The CDR3 region is CASSKPGQGYTEAFF. CDR3 sequence (DNA): TGTGCCAGCAGTAAACCGGGACAGGGGTACACTGAAGCTTTCTTT.

J is TRBJ1-1 and V is TRBV7-2; 8 bases align to TRBD1. This CDR3 has 15 amino acids. After removal of 1 base from V and 3 bases from J, the junction contained 4 bases not matched to a gene. The germline gives CDR1 SGHTA, CDR2 FQGNSA. CDR3 loop: CASSLDSQGDTEAFF. The CDR3 nucleotides are TGTGCCAGCAGCTTAGATTCACAGGGGGACACTGAAGCTTTCTTT.

The chain carries TRBV25-1 and TRBJ1-6; D unresolved. This CDR3 is 14 amino acids long. The germline gives CDR1 MGHDK, CDR2 SYGVNS. Trimming removed 3 bases at V and 3 bases at J, with 6 bases between. The CDR3 region is CASSDEFYNSPLHF. The CDR3 nucleotides read TGTGCCAGCAGTGACGAGTTCTATAATTCACCCCTCCACTTT. Supplemented by reference TRBV25-1 and TRBJ1-6, the full variable domain reads EADIYQTPRYLVIGTGKKITLECSQTMGHDKMYWYQQDPGMELHLIHYSYGVNSTEKGDLSSESTVSRIRTEHFPLTLESARPSHTSQYLCASSDEFYNSPLHFGNGTRLTVT.

V usage is TRBV6-5 and J usage is TRBJ2-7; 7 bases align to TRBD1. V dropped 5 bases and J dropped 3; count of bases not matched to a gene: 4. CDR3 size: 13 residues. Per germline, CDR1 MNHEY and CDR2 SVGAGI. This chain's CDR3 is CASSTTGDYEQYF. The CDR3 DNA is TGTGCCAGCAGTACCACAGGGGACTACGAGCAGTACTTC.

The chain has TRBV9 and TRBJ1-2; TRBD1 aligns across 8 bases. The CDR3 length is 18 residues. CDR1 and CDR2 from the germline V gene are SGDLS and YYNGEE. The V gene end was trimmed by 0 bases and the J gene end by 4 bases; junction bases not matched to a gene: 14. DNA for the CDR3: TGTGCCAGCAGCGTAGAAGAGCCAGCCGGACAGGGAACCTATGGCTACACCTTC. This encodes CASSVEEPAGQGTYGYTF.

The chain recombines TRBV9 with TRBJ2-5; a possible D gene is TRBD1 (5 bases). Trimming stripped 0 bases from V and 2 bases from J, with 11 bases between. Germline V gives CDR1 SGDLS, CDR2 YYNGEE. This CDR3 is 15 amino acids long. The CDR3 spells CASSVGAGWQETQYF. In nucleotides, the CDR3 is TGTGCCAGCAGCGTAGGGGCAGGGTGGCAAGAGACCCAGTACTTC.

The gene calls are TRBV30 and TRBJ2-2; D is unresolved. CDR1 is GTSNPN and CDR2 is SVGIG in the germline V gene (reference sequence). The CDR3 consists of 11 residues. The ends were cut back, 5 bases at V and 7 bases at J, with 8 bases in the middle. CDR3 in amino acids: CAWGLFGELFF. CDR3 nucleotide sequence: TGTGCCTGGGGCCTTTTCGGGGAGCTGTTTTTT. The variable domain in full, with the rest retrieved from reference TRBV30 and TRBJ2-2, is SQTIHQWPATLVQPVGSPLSLECTVEGTSNPNLYWYRQAAGRGLQLLFYSVGIGQISSEVPQNLSASRPQDRQFILSSKKLLLSDSGFYLCAWGLFGELFFGEGSRLTVL.

This rearrangement joins TRBV6-5 to TRBJ2-1; TRBD2 matches at 10 bases. The CDR3 spans 14 residues. Trimming cost V 5 bases and J 15 bases; bases outside gene matches: 13. Germline V gene lookup returns CDR1 MNHEY and CDR2 SVGAGI. CDR3 region: CASSPPGTSVCLFF. The CDR3 DNA reads TGTGCCAGCAGTCCCCCCGGGACTAGCGTTTGCTTGTTCTTC.

The chain joins TRBV5-8 to TRBJ1-2; D possibly corresponds to TRBD1 (5 bases). The CDR3 sequence is 13 residues long. Germline loops: CDR1 SGHTS, CDR2 YDEGEE. With 4 bases removed from V and 4 bases from J, the gap between germline ends came to 11 bases. This chain's CDR3 is CASSPRQRYGYTF. DNA for the CDR3: TGTGCCAGCAGCCCGAGACAGCGCTATGGCTACACCTTC.

The chain combines TRBV7-3 with TRBJ2-2; TRBD2 matches at 8 bases. This CDR3 comprises 16 residues. The V segment lost 5 bases and the J segment 0 bases; nucleotides outside the gene matches: 5. Germline V gives CDR1 SGHTA, CDR2 FQGTGA. The CDR3 DNA is TGTGCCAGCAGCAGACTAGCGCACGCGAACACCGGGGAGCTGTTTTTT. Translating it yields CASSRLAHANTGELFF.

The count of this clone is one. The CDR3 nucleotides read TGTGCCAGCAGCCCCCCTAGCGGGGGTGGGCGGGGGGACCAGTACTTC. Its protein product is CASSPPSGGGRGDQYF. The rearrangement uses TRBV3-1 (or the pseudogene TRBV3-2) and TRBJ2-5; 10 bases are a match to TRBD2. With 4 bases clipped from V and 10 bases from J, the junction kept 15 bases outside the gene matches. There are 16 residues in the CDR3. Germline CDR1 LGHDT, CDR2 YNNKEL (reference sequence).

The chain joins TRBV9 to TRBJ2-7; 9 bases are shared with TRBD1. Germline assignment: CDR1 SGDLS and CDR2 YYNGEE. The CDR3 is made up of 14 amino acids. Trimming took 3 bases from V and 5 from J; bases not matched to a gene: 6. The CDR3 nucleotides are TGTGCCAGCAGCGGTCGGGACAGGGACCACGAGCAGTACTTC. As protein: CASSGRDRDHEQYF.

The chain uses TRBV13 and TRBJ1-2; 8 bases fit TRBD1. V shed 3 bases and J 4 bases; nucleotides not matched to a gene: 13. CDR3 size: 17 residues. The germline V gene has CDR1 PRHDT and CDR2 FYEKMQ (reference sequence). CDR3 DNA: TGTGCCAGCAGCTTTGGACAGGGCGCGTATAAAATCTATGGCTACACCTTC. Amino acids: CASSFGQGAYKIYGYTF.

The V gene is TRBV3-1 (or the pseudogene TRBV3-2), the J gene TRBJ2-7, with D maybe TRBD1 (5 bases). Trimming stripped 2 bases from V and 1 base from J, with 15 bases between. The germline CDR1 and CDR2 sequences are LGHDT and YNNKEL (reference sequence). The CDR3 length is 16 residues. As DNA, the CDR3 is TGTGCCAGCAGCCAAAATCCCCAGGGTAGGTCCTACGAGCAGTACTTC. Translated, it gives CASSQNPQGRSYEQYF.